The 19 T cell receptor beta chains presented below share a single source sample, sequenced in a study of T cell responses to AZD1222 COVID-19 vaccine (dated by TCRdb to about 2021). Library preparation used the immunoSEQ multiplex PCR assay. Not all clones reach the TCRdb copy of this immuneACCESS table, which keeps in-frame sequences only. Checked studies attribute under half of the gap to unresolved V genes and leave the rest unexplained. The sample table records 95,000 to 100,000 clones; roughly nine tenths of these occur just once. Of the sample, roughly 13% falls within the top ten clones. The meaning of the sample's time point label: baseline before first vaccination. The source was peripheral blood, collected on day 0 of AZD1222 vaccination. The receptors derive from an adult in good health.

The chain uses TRBV25-1 and TRBJ1-5; possible D gene TRBD1, 5 bases. CDR1 and CDR2 from the germline V gene are MGHDK and SYGVNS. CDR3 length: 13 amino acids. Trimming cost V 1 base and J 7 bases, with 8 bases left between them. The CDR3 is CASSESDSQPQHF. CDR3 coding DNA: TGTGCCAGCAGTGAATCCGACAGCCAGCCCCAGCATTTT.

The J gene is TRBJ2-3, the V gene TRBV4-2, with 11 bases matching TRBD2. Germline CDR1 is LGHNA and CDR2 is YNFKEQ. With V trimmed by 4 bases and J by 0 bases, 12 bases remained unmatched. The CDR3 runs to 19 residues. Here the CDR3 reads CASSRRVAGGIASTDTQYF. CDR3 bases: TGTGCCAGCAGCCGACGTGTAGCGGGGGGGATTGCTAGCACAGATACGCAGTATTTT.

The chain carries TRBV30 and TRBJ2-7; TRBD1 might be the D (6 bases). Trimming shortened V by 2 bases and J by 0 bases, and 11 bases separated the two germline ends. The CDR3 sequence is 14 residues long. Germline V lookup: CDR1 GTSNPN, CDR2 SVGIG (reference sequence). As DNA, the CDR3 is TGTGCCTGGAGTACATGGGACAACTCCTACGAGCAGTACTTC. It codes for CAWSTWDNSYEQYF.

The chain is built from TRBV28 and TRBJ1-1; 9 nucleotides line up with TRBD1. CDR1 is MDHEN and CDR2 is SYDVKM in the germline V gene. V lost 4 bases, J lost 2 bases, and 11 bases stayed unmatched. CDR3 length equals 17 residues. CDR3 nucleotides: TGTGCCAGCAGTTACCCCTCCGGGACAGGGTTAAACACTGAAGCTTTCTTT. Translating it yields CASSYPSGTGLNTEAFF.

V gene TRBV19 combines with J gene TRBJ2-7; a weak D match, TRBD2 (6 bases). CDR1 LNHDA and CDR2 SQIVND come from the germline V gene (reference sequence). The V and J ends lost 3 bases and 5 bases respectively, with 20 bases between them. CDR3 length: 16 amino acids. DNA for the CDR3: TGTGCCAGTAGTATTTCGACCGAGACTAGTTCCCACGAGCAGTACTTC. This encodes CASSISTETSSHEQYF.

The chain recombines TRBV4-3 with TRBJ1-1; D is undetermined. Trimming removed 4 bases at V and 4 bases at J, with 16 bases between. Germline V CDR1 and CDR2: LGHNA, YSLEER. The CDR3 is 15 residues long. The CDR3, as DNA: TGCGCCAGCAGCCCTCATGCGGCTGACCCCACTGAAGCTTTCTTT. It specifies CASSPHAADPTEAFF.

This rearrangement joins TRBV7-3 to TRBJ2-6, with D tentatively TRBD2 (5 bases). Germline assignment: CDR1 SGHTA and CDR2 FQGTGA. The CDR3 has 16 amino acids. Trimming cost V 4 bases and J 3 bases, with 13 bases left between them. The CDR3 DNA is TGTGCCAGCAGCTCCAACCGGGAAAATGGGGCCAACGTCCTGACTTTC. It specifies CASSSNRENGANVLTF.

This chain links TRBV5-1 with TRBJ1-2, with a weak D call TRBD1 (5 bases). This CDR3 is 13 amino acids long. Germline V gene data show CDR1 as SGHRS and CDR2 as YFSETQ. V lost 4 bases and J 2 bases, leaving 9 bases between the germline ends. CDR3 region: CASSPGRNYGYTF. CDR3 coding DNA: TGCGCCAGCAGCCCGGGACGGAACTATGGCTACACCTTC.

This clone was counted once. J is TRBJ2-1 and V is TRBV5-4, with 10 bases lining up with TRBD2. The CDR3 loop spans 15 amino acids. Trimming at V came to 4 bases and at J to 4 bases, leaving 5 bases not matched to a gene. Germline CDR1 and CDR2: SGHNT and YYREEE (reference sequence). CDR3 coding DNA: TGTGCCAGCAGCCGAAGCGGGGGGGCGTACAATGAGCAGTTCTTC. Translation: CASSRSGGAYNEQFF.

The chain recombines TRBV19 with TRBJ2-1, with a possible D match to TRBD2 (5 bases). The CDR3 sequence is 12 residues long. V shed 7 bases and J shed 4 bases, with 8 bases lying between them. Germline CDR1 and CDR2: LNHDA and SQIVND (reference sequence). Here the CDR3 DNA reads TGTGCCAGTAACGGACTTTACAATGAGCAGTTCTTC. This encodes CASNGLYNEQFF.

The rearrangement links TRBV12-3 or TRBV12-4 to TRBJ1-6, with TRBD1 matching 8 bases. J gave up 9 bases and V 6 bases, and 1 base lay outside the gene matches. This CDR3 has 12 amino acids. The CDR3 sequence is CASRTGASPLHF. Written as DNA, the CDR3 is TGTGCCAGCAGGACAGGGGCTTCACCCCTCCACTTT.

CDR3 region: CASSGDNGEQYF. Written as DNA, the CDR3 is TGTGCCAGCAGTGGGGACAATGGCGAGCAGTACTTC. The chain employs TRBV2 and TRBJ2-7; tentative D call: TRBD1 (6 bases). Looked up from germline, CDR1 is SNHLY and CDR2 is FYNNEI. The CDR3 spans 12 residues. V lost 4 bases to trimming and J lost 6 bases, with 10 bases between them.

The genes are TRBV7-2 and TRBJ2-2, with 7 nucleotides matching TRBD1. The germline CDR1 and CDR2 sequences are SGHTA and FQGNSA. V trimming: 5 bases; J trimming: 6 bases; junction bases outside the gene matches: 12. The CDR3 totals 16 residues. In nucleotides, the CDR3 is TGTGCCAGCAGCCCCTTGGGCAGGGGGTTCGCCGGGGAGCTGTTTTTT. Translating gives CASSPLGRGFAGELFF. Filled out from reference TRBV7-2 and TRBJ2-2, the complete variable domain reads GAGVSQSPSNKVTEKGKDVELRCDPISGHTALYWYRQSLGQGLEFLIYFQGNSAPDKSGLPSDRFSAERTGGSVSTLTIQRTQQEDSAVYLCASSPLGRGFAGELFFGEGSRLTVL.

The chain is built from TRBV10-3 and TRBJ2-7; 8 nucleotides agree with TRBD1. The V segment lost 4 bases and the J segment 5 bases; nucleotides outside the gene matches: 7. This CDR3 spans 14 amino acids. Germline V gene lookup returns CDR1 ENHRY and CDR2 SYGVKD. The CDR3 sequence: CAISGRDRSHEQYF. CDR3 DNA: TGTGCCATCAGTGGCCGGGACAGGTCCCACGAGCAGTACTTC.

The chain joins TRBV19 to TRBJ1-1, with D unclear. V was trimmed by 0 bases and J by 1 base, leaving 21 bases between them. Germline V lookup: CDR1 LNHDA, CDR2 SQIVND (reference sequence). The CDR3 is made up of 19 amino acids. The CDR3, as DNA: TGTGCCAGTAGTATAGAAGTAGTGGGCGTCGTAAAGAGGAACACTGAAGCTTTCTTT. Its protein is CASSIEVVGVVKRNTEAFF.

The chain has TRBV19 and TRBJ2-1, with 9 bases identical to TRBD1. Germline CDR1 is LNHDA and CDR2 is SQIVND (reference sequence). The CDR3 is 15 residues long. V lost 10 bases to trimming and J lost 0 bases; unmatched junction nucleotides: 7. CDR3 residues: CATRQGGSSYNEQFF. CDR3 nucleotide sequence: TGTGCCACCAGACAGGGGGGTAGCTCCTACAATGAGCAGTTCTTC.

The chain carries TRBV2 and TRBJ2-7; D is unclear. The CDR3 spans 13 residues. Germline lookup yields CDR1 SNHLY and CDR2 FYNNEI. V lost 3 bases to trimming and J lost 7 bases, with 13 bases between them. CDR3 sequence: CASSDDLPSEQYF. In DNA, the CDR3 is TGTGCCAGCAGTGACGACCTTCCCTCTGAGCAGTACTTC.

CDR3 sequence: CSASIPGGGEKLFF. The CDR3 bases are TGCAGTGCTAGTATCCCGGGAGGGGGTGAAAAACTGTTTTTT. The chain couples TRBV20-1 to TRBJ1-4, with a weak D call TRBD1 (6 bases). The germline V gene encodes CDR1 DFQATT and CDR2 SNEGSKA (reference sequence). Between the trimmed V and J ends, which lost 3 bases and 7 bases, there was a span of 15 bases. This CDR3 has 14 residues.

The chain links TRBV7-2 to TRBJ1-6; tentative D call: TRBD1 (6 bases). V gave up 2 bases and J gave up 1 base, with 9 bases separating them. The CDR3 covers 16 residues. Germline lookup yields CDR1 SGHTA and CDR2 FQGNSA. The CDR3 bases are TGTGCCAGCAGCTTACCAACAGGGTCCTATAATTCACCCCTCCACTTT. Translation gives CASSLPTGSYNSPLHF.